This T cell receptor (beta chain) was recovered during a study of regulatory T cells in long-lasting Graves disease. Germline CDR1 MDHEN, CDR2 SYDVKM. The CDR3 covers 11 residues. The ends were cut back, 8 bases at V and 5 bases at J, with 6 bases in the middle. The time point: newly diagnosed GD, antithyroid drugs for less than 3 months. Isolated PBMC RNA provided the starting material for the TCR library. Sequencing libraries for TCR beta were prepared with iRepertoire HTBI primers and Arm-PCR of CDR3 regions. TCRdb reprocessed the multiplex PCR reads with MiXCR, giving one entry per CDR3 protein. The sample contains hundreds of thousands of distinct CDR3 sequences, about 15% of which appear only once. These same records also appear under a second study, on T cells in Graves' hyperthyroidism and ophthalmopathy.

This chain links TRBV28 with TRBJ2-2, with D hard to call. The TCR was taken from a woman aged 40 to 49 with Graves disease. The input for sequencing was peripheral blood mononuclear cells (PBMCs), taken at new diagnosis, from a patient treated with antithyroid drugs. Here the CDR3 DNA reads TGTGCCAGCGGTCTGACCGGGGAGCTGTTTTTT. Its translation is CASGLTGELFF. Full variable domain (outside the CDR3, taken from reference TRBV28 and TRBJ2-2): DVKVTQSSRYLVKRTGEKVFLECVQDMDHENMFWYRQDPGLGLRLIYFSYDVKMKEKGDIPEGYSVSREKKERFSLILESASTNQTSMYLCASGLTGELFFGEGSRLTVL.